This passage covers 31 T cell receptor beta chains from one sample sequenced in a study of T cell responses to AZD1222 COVID-19 vaccine. Generated by immunoSEQ multiplex PCR, the TCRdb table keeps only in-frame clones and is missing some. The table records some 66,000 clones, approximately 90% of them present only once. The sample consisted of peripheral blood, taken 28 days after the second AZD1222 dose. The receptors were gathered from an adult who received the AZD1222 COVID-19 vaccine.

V usage is TRBV5-1 and J usage is TRBJ1-4; TRBD1 is a possible D gene (5 bases). V dropped 0 bases and J dropped 5 bases, with 17 bases sitting between them. Germline assignment: CDR1 SGHRS and CDR2 YFSETQ. The CDR3 spans 17 residues. The CDR3, as DNA: TGCGCCAGCAGCTTGGCGACAGTTGGGGCAGGGAATGAAAAACTGTTTTTT. This sequence encodes CASSLATVGAGNEKLFF. Full variable domain (missing parts from reference TRBV5-1 and TRBJ1-4): KAGVTQTPRYLIKTRGQQVTLSCSPISGHRSVSWYQQTPGQGLQFLFEYFSETQRNKGNFPGRFSGRQFSNSRSEMNVSTLELGDSALYLCASSLATVGAGNEKLFFGSGTQLSVL.

The J gene is TRBJ2-1, the V gene TRBV25-1; 8 bases align to TRBD2. Trimming at V came to 1 base and at J to 3 bases, leaving 8 bases not matched to a gene. The CDR3 runs to 17 residues. Germline CDR1 and CDR2: MGHDK and SYGVNS. The CDR3, as DNA: TGTGCCAGCAGTGAATCTCTAAGCGGGGGATTCTACAATGAGCAGTTCTTC. It translates to CASSESLSGGFYNEQFF.

The V call is TRBV4-1, the J call TRBJ2-7, with D tentatively TRBD1 (5 bases). Trimming took off 4 bases at V and 2 bases at J, with 9 bases between the two ends. The CDR3 has 13 residues. Germline lookup yields CDR1 MGHRA and CDR2 YSYEKL. This CDR3 reads CASSPGHAYEQYF. CDR3 nucleotides: TGCGCCAGCAGCCCAGGACACGCCTACGAGCAGTACTTC.

The V and J genes are TRBV3-1 (or the pseudogene TRBV3-2) and TRBJ1-5, with TRBD1 identical over 8 bases. The V gene's germline CDR1 is LGHDT and CDR2 YNNKEL (reference sequence). This CDR3 is 16 amino acids long. V shed 0 bases, J shed 1 base, and the junction held 2 bases outside the gene matches. CDR3 nucleotides: TGTGCCAGCAGCCAAGATAGACAGGGGAGCAATCAGCCCCAGCATTTT. Residues: CASSQDRQGSNQPQHF.

The chain is built from TRBV27 and TRBJ2-7; D is possibly TRBD1 or TRBD2 (5 bases each). Germline values: CDR1 MNHEY, CDR2 SMNVEV (reference sequence). Trimming removed 7 bases at V and 4 bases at J, with 17 bases between. The CDR3 runs to 14 residues. The CDR3 loop reads CASTLRPGPYEQYF. The CDR3, as DNA: TGTGCCAGCACCCTGAGACCGGGGCCATACGAGCAGTACTTC.

V is TRBV12-5 and J is TRBJ2-4, with unresolved D. Trimming removed 2 bases from V and 8 bases from J, with 10 bases in between. The CDR3 has 13 residues. Germline V gene data show CDR1 as LGHNT and CDR2 as FRNRAP. The CDR3 loop is CASGLSQTDIQYF. In nucleotides, the CDR3 is TGTGCTAGTGGTTTGTCACAAACTGACATTCAGTACTTC.

The chain employs TRBV7-9 and TRBJ2-6, with D perhaps being TRBD1 or TRBD2 (5 bases each). This CDR3 is 17 amino acids long. V shed 5 bases and J shed 1 base, with 15 bases lying between them. From germline, CDR1 is SEHNR and CDR2 FQNEAQ (reference sequence). This CDR3 reads CASSPRGGQSGANVLTF. The DNA for the CDR3 is TGTGCCAGCAGCCCCCGGGGCGGTCAGTCTGGGGCCAACGTCCTGACTTTC.

This rearrangement joins TRBV18 to TRBJ2-1; 7 nucleotides line up with TRBD1. Per germline, CDR1 KGHSH and CDR2 LQKENI. V lost 8 bases, J lost 5 bases, and 6 bases stayed unmatched. The CDR3 runs 13 residues. The CDR3 DNA follows: TGTGCCAGCAGACAGGGAATTCACAATGAGCAGTTCTTC. Protein: CASRQGIHNEQFF.

V usage is TRBV9 and J usage is TRBJ1-1; a possible D gene is TRBD1 (6 bases). The CDR3 runs to 13 residues. The germline V and J ends were trimmed by 0 bases and 5 bases, with 8 bases remaining between them. CDR1 SGDLS and CDR2 YYNGEE come from the germline V gene. This chain's CDR3 is CASSVGGQTEAFF. The CDR3 region has the DNA TGTGCCAGCAGCGTAGGGGGGCAAACTGAAGCTTTCTTT.

As DNA, the CDR3 is TGTGCCTGGAGTACCGGGACAGGGAATGAAAAACTGTTTTTT. Protein product: CAWSTGTGNEKLFF. The chain is built from TRBV30 and TRBJ1-4, with TRBD1 matching 9 bases. The CDR3 covers 14 residues. Germline CDR1 reads GTSNPN; CDR2 reads SVGIG (reference sequence). V shed 2 bases and J 5 bases; nucleotides not matched to a gene: 3.

The chain carries TRBV27 and TRBJ2-7; D is unresolved. Trimming removed 4 bases from V and 9 bases from J, with 16 bases in between. In germline, CDR1 is MNHEY, CDR2 SMNVEV (reference sequence). The CDR3 is 13 amino acids. CDR3 amino acids: CASSSWPSLVQYF. The CDR3 DNA reads TGTGCCAGCAGTTCCTGGCCTTCTCTGGTGCAGTACTTC.

This clone has just one count. The V call is TRBV3-1 (or the pseudogene TRBV3-2), the J call TRBJ1-4; D gene ambiguous. The V end was cut by 5 bases, the J end by 8 bases, with 6 bases between. The CDR3 runs 11 residues. Germline V gene sequence: CDR1 LGHDT, CDR2 YNNKEL (reference sequence). The CDR3 sequence: CASSVSEKLFF. The CDR3 DNA sequence: TGTGCCAGCAGCGTATCAGAAAAACTGTTTTTT.

This chain uses TRBV29-1 with TRBJ1-2; no reliable D call. Germline loops: CDR1 SQVTM, CDR2 ANQGSEA. V gave up 5 bases and J gave up 6 bases, with 13 bases separating them. The CDR3 covers 12 residues. CDR3 sequence reads: CSVPHGVHGYTF. The CDR3 bases are TGCAGCGTTCCCCATGGGGTCCATGGCTACACCTTC.

V gene TRBV27 combines with J gene TRBJ1-3; possibly TRBD1 for D (5 bases). Germline-derived CDR1 and CDR2 are MNHEY and SMNVEV (reference sequence). V lost 3 bases and J lost 2, with 11 bases in between. CDR3 length: 15 residues. Written as DNA, the CDR3 is TGTGCCAGCAGTTTCGGGGCACCTACTGGAAACACCATATATTTT. It specifies CASSFGAPTGNTIYF.

The chain links TRBV5-5 to TRBJ2-1; perhaps D is TRBD1 or TRBD2 (5 bases each). Trimming removed 5 bases at V and 10 bases at J, with 19 bases between. The CDR3 extends over 14 amino acids. Germline assignment: CDR1 SGHKS and CDR2 YYEKEE (reference sequence). CDR3 in amino acids: CASSPTNQQGEQFF. The CDR3 DNA reads as TGTGCCAGCAGTCCGACTAACCAGCAGGGAGAGCAGTTCTTC.

CDR3 sequence: CASSYEGGWQFF. The DNA for the CDR3 is TGTGCCAGCAGCTACGAAGGGGGATGGCAGTTCTTC. This sequence joins TRBV5-8 and TRBJ2-1, with D maybe TRBD1 (6 bases). Germline CDR1 and CDR2: SGHTS and YDEGEE. There are 12 residues in the CDR3. The V and J ends lost 3 bases and 12 bases respectively, with 13 bases between them.

The genes are TRBV6-1 and TRBJ2-7; 12 bases align to TRBD2. Germline V CDR1 and CDR2: MNHNS, SASEGT. The CDR3 consists of 14 residues. With 3 bases clipped from V and 6 bases from J, the junction kept 3 bases outside the gene matches. The CDR3 coding sequence is TGTGCCAGCAGTGAGACTAGCGGGAGAGTCGAGCAGTACTTC. It translates to CASSETSGRVEQYF.

In the case of this clone: This specimen includes other DNA sequences encoding the same CDR3. V gene TRBV11-3 combines with J gene TRBJ2-3; no firm D call. Germline CDR1 and CDR2: SGHNT and YENEEA. The CDR3 totals 15 residues. V lost 2 bases to trimming and J lost 2 bases, with 11 bases between them. The CDR3 coding sequence is TGTGCCAGCAGCTTACGTCAAGGGAACACAGATACGCAGTATTTT. Encoded protein: CASSLRQGNTDTQYF. Variable domain in full (rest from reference TRBV11-3 and TRBJ2-3): EAGVVQSPRYKIIEKKQPVAFWCNPISGHNTLYWYLQNLGQGPELLIRYENEEAVDDSQLPKDRFSAERLKGVDSTLKIQPAELGDSAVYLCASSLRQGNTDTQYFGPGTRLTVL.

The V and J genes are TRBV7-2 and TRBJ2-7; TRBD2 aligns across 9 bases. The junction had 6 bases not matched to a gene; V was cut back by 5 bases and J by 4 bases. The CDR3 length is 14 residues. Germline V gives CDR1 SGHTA, CDR2 FQGNSA. Here the CDR3 reads CASSPSGIGYEQYF. In DNA, the CDR3 is TGTGCCAGCAGCCCTAGCGGGATTGGGTACGAGCAGTACTTC.

This clone appeared a few times. V gene TRBV11-3 combines with J gene TRBJ2-7; no reliable D call. Germline V gene data show CDR1 as SGHNT and CDR2 as YENEEA. V was clipped by 3 bases and J by 3 bases, with 6 bases between them. The CDR3 length is 12 residues. CDR3 sequence reads: CASSLTYYEQYF. CDR3 nucleotides: TGTGCCAGCAGCTTGACATACTACGAGCAGTACTTC.

This sequence joins TRBV7-9 and TRBJ1-1; D not certain. Germline-derived CDR1 and CDR2 are SEHNR and FQNEAQ (reference sequence). The CDR3 covers 11 residues. Trimming cost V 1 base and J 8 bases, with 5 bases left between them. The CDR3 loop is CASSLVREAFF. CDR3 in DNA: TGTGCCAGCAGCTTAGTACGGGAAGCTTTCTTT.

This chain connects TRBV19 to TRBJ2-1; tentatively, D is TRBD2 (6 bases). V gave up 8 bases and J gave up 5 bases, with 19 bases separating them. The CDR3 has 15 amino acids. Per the germline V gene, CDR1 is LNHDA and CDR2 is SQIVND (reference sequence). The CDR3 loop is CASAGGLASDNEQFF. In DNA, the CDR3 is TGTGCCAGTGCTGGCGGGCTAGCGAGTGACAATGAGCAGTTCTTC.

The chain joins TRBV6-2 or TRBV6-3 to TRBJ2-1; the match to TRBD2 covers 7 bases. After removal of 5 bases from V and 9 bases from J, the junction contained 7 bases not matched to a gene. The germline CDR1 and CDR2 sequences are MNHEY and SVGEGT. The CDR3 loop spans 13 amino acids. This CDR3 is CASSSGMRGEQFF. The CDR3 DNA reads as TGTGCCAGCAGTAGCGGGATGAGGGGTGAGCAGTTCTTC.

The rearrangement uses TRBV5-6 and TRBJ1-1, with unresolved D. CDR1 and CDR2 (germline): SGHDT, YYEEEE. V gave up 7 bases and J gave up 6 bases, with 10 bases separating them. This CDR3 has 11 residues. The CDR3 loop is CASYRGPEAFF. DNA of the CDR3: TGTGCCAGCTATCGAGGTCCTGAAGCTTTCTTT.

This clone appeared once. The genes are TRBV19 and TRBJ1-1; no firm D call. The CDR3 has 14 residues. V lost 0 bases to trimming and J lost 7 bases, with 12 bases between them. CDR1 is LNHDA and CDR2 is SQIVND in the germline V gene (reference sequence). The CDR3 protein is CASSIDRRSGEAFF. The CDR3, as DNA: TGTGCCAGTAGTATAGATCGGAGGAGCGGTGAAGCTTTCTTT. The whole variable domain, remainder taken from reference TRBV19 and TRBJ1-1, is DGGITQSPKYLFRKEGQNVTLSCEQNLNHDAMYWYRQDPGQGLRLIYYSQIVNDFQKGDIAEGYSVSREKKESFPLTVTSAQKNPTAFYLCASSIDRRSGEAFFGQGTRLTVV.

As concerns this clone: A read error may produce the germline difference seen at one junction end. V gene TRBV12-3 or TRBV12-4 combines with J gene TRBJ2-5; D may be TRBD1 (6 bases). This CDR3 contains 12 residues. In nucleotides, the CDR3 is TGTGCCAGCGGTTTCCAGGGGGAGACCCAGTACTTC. This encodes CASGFQGETQYF.

The J gene is TRBJ2-7, the V gene TRBV2; no reliable D call. This CDR3 spans 13 amino acids. Germline values: CDR1 SNHLY, CDR2 FYNNEI. V shed 4 bases and J shed 2 bases, with 9 bases lying between them. CDR3 sequence (DNA): TGTGCCAGCAGTGGGTTACCTCCCTACGAGCAGTACTTC. The encoded protein is CASSGLPPYEQYF. The full variable domain, completed using reference TRBV2 and TRBJ2-7, is EPEVTQTPSHQVTQMGQEVILRCVPISNHLYFYWYRQILGQKVEFLVSFYNNEISEKSEIFDDQFSVERPDGSNFTLKIRSTKLEDSAMYFCASSGLPPYEQYFGPGTRLTVT.

The V and J genes are TRBV20-1 and TRBJ1-4; 10 bases line up with TRBD1. The V and J ends lost 3 bases and 8 bases, in that order; junction bases with no gene match: 12. This CDR3 has 16 residues. Germline values: CDR1 DFQATT, CDR2 SNEGSKA (reference sequence). CDR3 loop: CSASKWGDRGEEKLFF. DNA for the CDR3: TGCAGTGCTAGTAAATGGGGGGACAGGGGAGAAGAAAAACTGTTTTTT.

The V gene is TRBV7-9, the J gene TRBJ2-1, with TRBD2 matching 8 bases. The CDR3 runs 15 residues. Germline CDR1 is SEHNR and CDR2 is FQNEAQ (reference sequence). V was pared by 5 bases and J by 4 bases, with 7 bases of the junction left unmatched. This CDR3 reads CASSIASGFYNEQFF. Written as DNA, the CDR3 is TGTGCCAGCAGCATCGCTAGCGGGTTTTACAATGAGCAGTTCTTC. Full variable domain (rest looked up from reference TRBV7-9 and TRBJ2-1): DTGVSQNPRHKITKRGQNVTFRCDPISEHNRLYWYRQTLGQGPEFLTYFQNEAQLEKSRLLSDRFSAERPKGSFSTLEIQRTEQGDSAMYLCASSIASGFYNEQFFGPGTRLTVL.

This chain links TRBV9 with TRBJ2-2, with D hard to call. CDR1 and CDR2 from the germline V gene are SGDLS and YYNGEE. The V gene lost 2 bases and the J gene lost 6 bases, with 2 bases spanning the gap. The CDR3 has 11 amino acids. The CDR3 loop reads CASSVSGELFF. CDR3 in DNA: TGTGCCAGCAGCGTGTCCGGGGAGCTGTTTTTT.

The chain couples TRBV5-1 to TRBJ1-3, with unresolved D. Germline CDR1 SGHRS, CDR2 YFSETQ. The V and J ends lost 5 bases and 0 bases respectively, with 9 bases between them. The CDR3 extends over 14 amino acids. The DNA for the CDR3 is TGCGCCAGCAGATTGATAGACTCTGGAAACACCATATATTTT. Residues: CASRLIDSGNTIYF.